Presented here are 13 T cell receptor beta chains from one specimen sequenced in a study of identical twins. TCRdb fed the 5' RACE reads into MiXCR, producing one record per CDR3 protein. The sample holds approximately 630,000 distinct CDR3 sequences, roughly 6.6% seen once. The sample was also reused in another study, on yellow fever vaccine responses in identical twins.

The sequenced sample consisted of PBMCs. These receptors were taken from a woman aged 18-29 years in good health.

This clonotype has more than one count but fewer than ten. This sequence joins TRBV10-3 and TRBJ2-3; possible D gene TRBD2, 6 bases. V was clipped by 5 bases and J by 0 bases, with 12 bases between them. CDR3 length equals 15 residues. Germline lookup yields CDR1 ENHRY and CDR2 SYGVKD. CDR3 nucleotides: TGTGCCATCAGTCGCGGGGACCCAAGCACAGATACGCAGTATTTT. Amino acids: CAISRGDPSTDTQYF.

In this sample, this clonotype turned up a few times. The chain recombines TRBV20-1 with TRBJ2-3, with 10 bases lining up with TRBD2. Germline V gives CDR1 DFQATT, CDR2 SNEGSKA (reference sequence). The CDR3 runs 14 residues. The V and J ends lost 7 bases and 3 bases, in that order; junction bases with no gene match: 7. The chain's CDR3 is CSVAGTSETDTQYF. The CDR3 DNA sequence: TGCAGTGTCGCCGGGACTAGCGAGACAGATACGCAGTATTTT.

This rearrangement joins TRBV6-6 to TRBJ1-2, with a possible D match to TRBD1 (5 bases). Trimming pared 2 bases from V and 8 bases from J, leaving 12 bases between. Germline lookup yields CDR1 MNHNY and CDR2 SVGAGI (reference sequence). CDR3 length: 13 residues. CDR3 coding DNA: TGTGCCAGCAGTTACCCCTCACAGGAGGGCTACACCTTC. It encodes CASSYPSQEGYTF.

This chain connects TRBV29-1 to TRBJ2-1; 7 bases align to TRBD2. V lost 7 bases, J lost 1 base, and 13 bases stayed unmatched. The CDR3 is 16 residues long. Germline CDR1 and CDR2: SQVTM and ANQGSEA. The CDR3: CSATGSGTKSYNEQFF. CDR3 sequence (DNA): TGCAGCGCCACTGGATCCGGGACTAAGTCCTACAATGAGCAGTTCTTC.

This clonotype came up a few times. The rearrangement links TRBV6-6 to TRBJ2-7; D is ambiguous. The length of the CDR3 is 11 residues. V lost 0 bases and J lost 7, with 4 bases in between. Germline CDR1 reads MNHNY; CDR2 reads SVGAGI (reference sequence). CDR3 DNA: TGTGCCAGCAGTTACTCGGAAGAGCAGTACTTC. Amino acid sequence: CASSYSEEQYF.

The CDR3 region is CSANDRGSSYEQYF. The CDR3 region has the DNA TGCAGTGCTAACGACAGGGGGAGCTCCTACGAGCAGTACTTC. The rearrangement uses TRBV20-1 and TRBJ2-7; 9 bases align to TRBD1. V lost 4 bases, J lost 0 bases, and 4 bases stayed unmatched. The CDR3 extends over 14 amino acids. The V gene's germline CDR1 is DFQATT and CDR2 SNEGSKA (reference sequence).

V usage is TRBV14 and J usage is TRBJ2-5, with TRBD1 matching 7 bases. CDR1 SGHDN and CDR2 FVKESK come from the germline V gene. V was clipped by 4 bases and J by 2 bases; unmatched bases: 7. The CDR3 is 15 amino acids. The CDR3 here is CASSPLTGRQETQYF. The CDR3 nucleotides are TGTGCCAGCAGCCCATTGACAGGGCGACAAGAGACCCAGTACTTC.

This clonotype showed up just a few times. The rearrangement links TRBV28 to TRBJ1-3; D might be TRBD1 (5 bases). The CDR3 spans 14 residues. Germline CDR1 reads MDHEN; CDR2 reads SYDVKM. Trimming stripped 5 bases from V and 0 bases from J, with 8 bases between. This CDR3 reads CASSTGASGNTIYF. Here the CDR3 DNA reads TGTGCCAGCAGTACAGGTGCCTCTGGAAACACCATATATTTT.

The chain's CDR3 is CASSSATDTQYF. CDR3 nucleotide sequence: TGCGCCAGCAGCTCCGCCACAGATACGCAGTATTTT. This sequence joins TRBV5-1 and TRBJ2-3; no reliable D call. The CDR3 consists of 12 residues. Germline CDR1 and CDR2: SGHRS and YFSETQ. The ends were cut back, 3 bases at V and 2 bases at J, with 4 bases in the middle.

This clonotype was found a few times. The chain employs TRBV10-2 and TRBJ2-7, with 9 bases lining up with TRBD1. The germline V gene has CDR1 WSHSY and CDR2 SAAADI. The CDR3 consists of 16 residues. The CDR3 is CASSSSDRGTSNEQYV. The CDR3 nucleotides are TGCGCCAGCAGTTCTTCCGACAGGGGGACCTCCAACGAGCAGTACGTC.

There are many counts of this clonotype. The genes are TRBV12-3 or TRBV12-4 and TRBJ1-5; D is undetermined. The CDR3 spans 13 residues. The germline V and J ends were trimmed by 3 bases and 2 bases, with 5 bases remaining between them. CDR3 DNA sequence: TGTGCCAGCAGTTTTCAGGGCAATCAGCCCCAGCATTTT. Translation gives CASSFQGNQPQHF.

In this sample, this clonotype turned up many times. The chain combines TRBV29-1 with TRBJ2-1, with 8 nucleotides matching TRBD2. The germline V gene encodes CDR1 SQVTM and CDR2 ANQGSEA. The CDR3 sequence is 14 residues long. Trimming removed 7 bases from V and 2 bases from J; junction bases left unmatched: 7. The CDR3 region is CSAGWTSPYNEQFF. In DNA form, the CDR3 reads TGCAGCGCTGGGTGGACTAGCCCCTACAATGAGCAGTTCTTC.

This clonotype was recorded many times. This chain uses TRBV7-9 with TRBJ2-2, with D uncertain. The CDR3 is made up of 17 amino acids. Trimming left V 5 bases short and J 0 bases short, with 16 bases between. Germline loops: CDR1 SEHNR, CDR2 FQNEAQ (reference sequence). This CDR3 is CASSRQDGRTNTGELFF. As DNA, the CDR3 is TGTGCCAGCAGCCGGCAGGACGGTAGAACGAACACCGGGGAGCTGTTTTTT.